Below, one T cell receptor beta chain is given with its context. Produced via immunoSEQ multiplex PCR; TCRdb's table is partial and in-frame only. The sample carries roughly 250,000 clones, approximately 86% recorded once. The data stem from a study of blood T cell repertoires in COVID-19. Germline loops: CDR1 ENHRY, CDR2 SYGVKD. The CDR3 sequence is 12 residues long. Trimming removed 6 bases from V and 5 bases from J, with 8 bases in between. Living in about two dozen US areas, the participants were between roughly 18 and 90 years of age. Cohort placement rested on clinical history that participants reported themselves.

The receptor's source is a woman aged 50 to 60 who had recovered from COVID-19. The sample was PBMCs or T cells enriched from blood (not recorded which). The genes are TRBV10-3 and TRBJ2-1; D ambiguous. The CDR3 region is CAISVVNNEQFF. Here the CDR3 DNA reads TGTGCCATCAGCGTAGTCAACAATGAGCAGTTCTTC.